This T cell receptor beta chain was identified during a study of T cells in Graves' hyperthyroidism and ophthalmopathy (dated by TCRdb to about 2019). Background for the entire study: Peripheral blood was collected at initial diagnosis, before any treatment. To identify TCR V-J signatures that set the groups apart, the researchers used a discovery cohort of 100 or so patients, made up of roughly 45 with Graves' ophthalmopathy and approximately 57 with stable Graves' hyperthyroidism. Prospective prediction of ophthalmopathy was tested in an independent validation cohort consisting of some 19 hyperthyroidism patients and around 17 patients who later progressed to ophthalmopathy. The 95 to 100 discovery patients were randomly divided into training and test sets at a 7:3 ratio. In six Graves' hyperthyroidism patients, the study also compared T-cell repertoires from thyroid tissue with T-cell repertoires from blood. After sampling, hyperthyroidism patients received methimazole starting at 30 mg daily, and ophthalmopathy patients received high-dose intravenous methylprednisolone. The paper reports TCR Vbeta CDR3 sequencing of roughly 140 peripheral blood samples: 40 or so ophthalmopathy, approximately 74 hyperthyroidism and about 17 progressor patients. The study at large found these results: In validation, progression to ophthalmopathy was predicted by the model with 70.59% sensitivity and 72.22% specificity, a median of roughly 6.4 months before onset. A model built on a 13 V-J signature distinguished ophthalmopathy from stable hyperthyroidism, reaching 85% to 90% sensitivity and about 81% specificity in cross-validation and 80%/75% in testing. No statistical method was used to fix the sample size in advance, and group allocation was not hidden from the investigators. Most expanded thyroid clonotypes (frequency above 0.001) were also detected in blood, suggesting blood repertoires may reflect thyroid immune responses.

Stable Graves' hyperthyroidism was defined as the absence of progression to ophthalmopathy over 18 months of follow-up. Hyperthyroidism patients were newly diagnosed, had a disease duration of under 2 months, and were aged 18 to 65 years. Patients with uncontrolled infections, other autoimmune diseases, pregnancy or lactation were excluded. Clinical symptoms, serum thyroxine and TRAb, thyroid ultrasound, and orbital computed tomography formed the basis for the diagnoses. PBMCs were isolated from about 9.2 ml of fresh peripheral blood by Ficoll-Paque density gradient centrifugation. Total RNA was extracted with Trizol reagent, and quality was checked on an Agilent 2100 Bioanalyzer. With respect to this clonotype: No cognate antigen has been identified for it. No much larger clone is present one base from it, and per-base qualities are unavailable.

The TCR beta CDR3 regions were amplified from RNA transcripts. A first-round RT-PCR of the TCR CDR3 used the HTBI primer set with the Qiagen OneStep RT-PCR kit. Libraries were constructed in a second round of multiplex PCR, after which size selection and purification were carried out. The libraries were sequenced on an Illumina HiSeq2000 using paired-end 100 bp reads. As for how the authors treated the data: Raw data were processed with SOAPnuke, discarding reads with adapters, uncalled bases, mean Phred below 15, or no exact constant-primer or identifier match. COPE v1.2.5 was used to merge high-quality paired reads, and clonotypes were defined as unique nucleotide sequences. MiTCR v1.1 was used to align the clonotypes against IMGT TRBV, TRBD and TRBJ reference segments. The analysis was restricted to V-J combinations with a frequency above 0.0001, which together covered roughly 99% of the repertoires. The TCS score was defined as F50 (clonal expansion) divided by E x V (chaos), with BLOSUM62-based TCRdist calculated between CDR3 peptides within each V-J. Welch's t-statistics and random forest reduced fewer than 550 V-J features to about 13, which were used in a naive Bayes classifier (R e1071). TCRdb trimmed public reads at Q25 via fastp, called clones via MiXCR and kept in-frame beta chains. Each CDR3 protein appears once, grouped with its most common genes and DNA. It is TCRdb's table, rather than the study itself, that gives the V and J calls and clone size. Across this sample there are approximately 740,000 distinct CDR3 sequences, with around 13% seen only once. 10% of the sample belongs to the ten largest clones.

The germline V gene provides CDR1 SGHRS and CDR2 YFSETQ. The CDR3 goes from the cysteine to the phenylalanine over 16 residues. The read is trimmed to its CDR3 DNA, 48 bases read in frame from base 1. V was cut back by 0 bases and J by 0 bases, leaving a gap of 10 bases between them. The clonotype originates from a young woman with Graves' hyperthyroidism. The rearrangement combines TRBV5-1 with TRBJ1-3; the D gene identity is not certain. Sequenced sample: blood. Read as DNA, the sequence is TGCGCCAGCAGCTTGGACGGGGATCTCTCTGGAAACACCATATATTTT. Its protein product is CASSLDGDLSGNTIYF.